This T cell receptor (beta chain) originates from a study of CD8+CD57+ T cells in acquired aplastic anemia. In the study overall: Mean DNA quantity obtained from sorted CD4+ and CD8+ cells was about 3.2 ug. On average, healthy donors gave around 9.9 million reads for CD4+ cells. Study findings and constraints: Overlapping CD8+ CDR3 repertoires of patients and controls contained twenty-nine shared sequences.

This clonotype was seen a few times. What it recognizes is unknown. Germline loops: CDR1 LNHDA, CDR2 SQIVND (reference sequence). J gave up 5 bases and V 4 bases, and 0 bases lay outside the gene matches. CDR3 size: 13 residues. Investigators profiled TCR beta VDJ and CDR3 from genomic DNA template. Via MiXCR, TCRdb re-called the reads, giving one row per CDR3 protein. The sample lists 90,000 to 120,000 distinct CDR3 sequences; about half were seen once. Sequencing input: sorted CD4+, CD8+, or CD8+CD57+ T cells (not recorded which) from PBMCs. This clonotype originated in a human donor in good health, serving as a control. The rearrangement uses TRBV19 and TRBJ2-1, with 9 positions matching TRBD1. DNA of the CDR3: TGTGCCAGTAGTAGGGACAGGGACAATGAGCAGTTCTTC. Encoded protein: CASSRDRDNEQFF.